One and the same sample provided the 24 T cell receptor beta chains below, sequenced in a study of regulatory T cells in long-lasting Graves disease. Described time point: newly diagnosed GD, antithyroid drugs for less than 3 months. From RNA extracted from PBMCs, the TCR library was made. For TCR beta, libraries came from iRepertoire HTBI primers and Arm-PCR of CDR3 regions. TCRdb ran MiXCR on the multiplex PCR reads and lists one entry per CDR3 protein. This table has some 220,000 distinct CDR3 sequences, less than 20% appearing once. This sample was also put to use in a study of T cells in Graves' hyperthyroidism and ophthalmopathy.

The sample here was peripheral blood mononuclear cells (PBMCs), taken at new diagnosis, from a patient treated with antithyroid drugs. The receptor source for this set is a woman in her thirties with Graves disease.

The rearrangement joins TRBV2 to TRBJ1-5, with TRBD1 matching 8 bases. V was pared by 6 bases and J by 7 bases, with 11 bases of the junction left unmatched. Germline CDR1 is SNHLY and CDR2 is FYNNEI. CDR3 length: 15 amino acids. CDR3 nucleotides: TGTGCCAGCAGAAGCGGCAGGGGGCGCGGGCAGCCCCAGCATTTT. It is translated as CASRSGRGRGQPQHF.

This clonotype was detected many times. CDR3 nucleotide sequence: TGTGCCAGCAGTGAAGCTTGGGACACTTATGGGGAGACCCAGTACTTC. Its translation: CASSEAWDTYGETQYF. The chain recombines TRBV6-2 or TRBV6-3 with TRBJ2-5, with D perhaps TRBD1 (6 bases). The V end was cut by 5 bases, the J end by 5 bases, with 21 bases between. CDR1 and CDR2 from the germline V gene are MNHEY and SVGEGT. The CDR3 is 16 amino acids.

This clonotype was counted a few times. CDR3 in amino acids: CASSLTAWETQYF. Here the CDR3 DNA reads TGTGCCAGCAGTTTAACAGCGTGGGAGACCCAGTACTTC. This chain links TRBV12-3 or TRBV12-4 with TRBJ2-5; no definite D call. V shed 2 bases and J shed 5 bases, with 9 bases lying between them. The CDR3 consists of 13 residues.

This clonotype has only a few counts. This chain uses TRBV20-1 with TRBJ1-5; 9 bases are shared with TRBD1. This CDR3 region has 17 residues. Germline V gene data show CDR1 as DFQATT and CDR2 as SNEGSKA (reference sequence). The trim removed 6 bases at V and 0 bases at J, leaving 12 bases unmatched. As DNA, the CDR3 is TGCAGTGCCATTCAACAGGGGGCGGCCTATAGCAATCAGCCCCAGCATTTT. This sequence encodes CSAIQQGAAYSNQPQHF.

At least ten counts were recorded for this clonotype. The CDR3 is CASSLGGARQPQHF. DNA of the CDR3: TGTGCCAGCAGTCTCGGGGGCGCGCGGCAGCCCCAGCATTTT. The chain is built from TRBV12-3 or TRBV12-4 and TRBJ1-5, with D tentatively TRBD1 (6 bases). V was pared by 5 bases and J by 7 bases, with 15 bases between. The CDR3 totals 14 residues.

This clonotype showed up just a few times. This chain links TRBV7-9 with TRBJ2-3, with D possibly matching TRBD1 (6 bases). Germline V CDR1 and CDR2: SEHNR, FQNEAQ (reference sequence). The CDR3 sequence is 15 residues long. Trimming shortened V by 6 bases and J by 2 bases, and 15 bases separated the two germline ends. Here the CDR3 reads CASRFTGSPTDTQYF. Here the CDR3 DNA reads TGTGCCAGCAGGTTTACAGGGTCCCCCACAGATACGCAGTATTTT.

This clonotype appeared many times. The chain recombines TRBV12-5 with TRBJ1-3; no firm D call. Trimming cost V 9 bases and J 2 bases, with 8 bases left between them. This CDR3 has 12 amino acids. Germline CDR1 reads LGHNT; CDR2 reads FRNRAP. The CDR3 DNA reads as TGTGCTAGCCACCAGACTGGAAACACCATATATTTT. Amino acid sequence: CASHQTGNTIYF.

This chain joins TRBV5-4 and TRBJ1-4, with D maybe TRBD1 (6 bases). Trimming took off 3 bases at V and 4 bases at J, with 10 bases between the two ends. In germline, CDR1 is SGHNT, CDR2 YYREEE (reference sequence). The length of the CDR3 is 14 residues. The CDR3 region is CASSSYRDNEKLFF. The CDR3 DNA is TGTGCCAGCAGCTCGTACAGGGATAATGAAAAACTGTTTTTT.

The rearrangement uses TRBV6-2 or TRBV6-3 and TRBJ1-2; 10 bases agree with TRBD1. The germline CDR1 and CDR2 sequences are MNHEY and SVGEGT. The CDR3 loop spans 14 amino acids. Trimming removed 5 bases from V and 7 bases from J; junction bases left unmatched: 7. In DNA, the CDR3 is TGTGCCAGCAGTGCTCAGGGACAGGGGTTTGGCTACACCTTC. Its protein is CASSAQGQGFGYTF.

This clonotype was seen many times. The V call is TRBV27, the J call TRBJ1-2; TRBD1 is a possible D gene (6 bases). The length of the CDR3 is 14 residues. Trimming took 4 bases from V and 6 from J, leaving 15 bases between them. Per the germline V gene, CDR1 is MNHEY and CDR2 is SMNVEV (reference sequence). DNA for the CDR3: TGTGCCAGCAGTTCCTCCCCGGGGGCGCATGGCTACACCTTC. Translation gives CASSSSPGAHGYTF.

This clonotype was observed a few times. This rearrangement joins TRBV10-1 to TRBJ2-7; D might be TRBD2 (6 bases). With 2 bases removed from V and 11 bases from J, the gap between germline ends came to 10 bases. Germline V gives CDR1 WNHNN, CDR2 SYGVQD (reference sequence). This CDR3 has 11 amino acids. The CDR3, as DNA: TGCGCCAGCAGTGAGGCGGGGAAGGAGTACTTC. Protein sequence: CASSEAGKEYF.

The CDR3 protein is CASSFFVGSGIDNEQFF. CDR3 nucleotides: TGTGCCAGCAGCTTTTTCGTTGGGAGCGGGATAGACAATGAGCAGTTCTTC. This rearrangement joins TRBV7-9 to TRBJ2-1, with TRBD2 identical over 7 bases. Unmatched junction bases numbered 13, after V lost 3 bases and J lost 5 bases. This CDR3 has 17 residues. The germline V gene encodes CDR1 SEHNR and CDR2 FQNEAQ (reference sequence).

This chain joins TRBV12-3 or TRBV12-4 and TRBJ2-1, with 8 bases identical to TRBD1. The junction had 5 bases not matched to a gene; V was cut back by 6 bases and J by 1 base. The CDR3 spans 15 residues. CDR3 nucleotide sequence: TGTGCCAGCAGCGCTGGACAGGGATCCTACAATGAGCAGTTCTTC. Translating gives CASSAGQGSYNEQFF.

This clonotype was observed many times. An end of the junction differs from the germline gene, which may be a read error. The chain recombines TRBV7-9 with TRBJ1-2; tentative D call: TRBD1 (5 bases). Looked up from germline, CDR1 is SEHNR and CDR2 is FQNEAQ (reference sequence). The CDR3 length is 15 residues. The CDR3 reads CASSLALDTVYGYTF. The CDR3 bases are TGTGCCAGCAGCCTAGCCCTGGACACGGTCTATGGCTACACCTTC.

This clonotype has a count of ten or more. The chain uses TRBV2 and TRBJ2-5; a possible D gene is TRBD2 (7 bases). Germline CDR1 is SNHLY and CDR2 is FYNNEI. The CDR3 contains 14 residues. Deletions cut 8 bases from V and 2 bases from J, with 15 bases between. CDR3 sequence (DNA): TGTGCCAGCGGTCGGGGGGCTTCTCAAGAGACCCAGTACTTC. Translating it yields CASGRGASQETQYF. Looking up the rest from reference TRBV2 and TRBJ2-5 gives the full variable domain: EPEVTQTPSHQVTQMGQEVILRCVPISNHLYFYWYRQILGQKVEFLVSFYNNEISEKSEIFDDQFSVERPDGSNFTLKIRSTKLEDSAMYFCASGRGASQETQYFGPGTRLLVL.

Concerning this clonotype: With a far larger clone one base away, a read error is the likely cause. The gene calls are TRBV6-1 and TRBJ2-7, with 13 bases matching TRBD2. Looked up from germline, CDR1 is MNHNS and CDR2 is SASEGT. This CDR3 comprises 18 residues. CDR3 in amino acids: CASSPPTSGGALSYERYF. The CDR3 DNA reads as TGTGCCAGCTCACCACCTACTAGCGGGGGGGCCTTGTCCTACGAGCGGTACTTC.

V and J are TRBV24-1 and TRBJ1-4, with 9 bases identical to TRBD1. This CDR3 has 15 amino acids. With 4 bases clipped from V and 5 bases from J, the junction kept 4 bases outside the gene matches. Looked up from germline, CDR1 is KGHDR and CDR2 is SFDVKD. The CDR3 nucleotides read TGTGCCACCAGTGACTCGGGACAGGGAAATGAAAAACTGTTTTTT. Protein product: CATSDSGQGNEKLFF.

This clonotype was seen many times. For the CDR3, the DNA is TGTGCCAGCAGTGAAAGACCGACTACCGCCGGGGAGCTGTTTTTT. Translation gives CASSERPTTAGELFF. The chain carries TRBV6-1 and TRBJ2-2; perhaps TRBD2 as D (5 bases). Germline V gives CDR1 MNHNS, CDR2 SASEGT. This CDR3 spans 15 amino acids. V was pared by 2 bases and J by 6 bases, with 13 bases between.

At least ten counts were recorded for this clonotype. The J gene is TRBJ1-2, the V gene TRBV28; no clear D gene. The CDR3 totals 15 residues. Trimming left V 3 bases short and J 2 bases short, with 13 bases between. From germline, CDR1 is MDHEN and CDR2 SYDVKM. For the CDR3, the DNA is TGTGCCAGCAGTTTCCCCCGAGGAAAGAACTATGGCTACACCTTC. Its protein product is CASSFPRGKNYGYTF.

This clonotype showed up just a few times. The chain combines TRBV30 with TRBJ1-1, with D tentatively TRBD1 (5 bases). CDR1 is GTSNPN, CDR2 SVGIG, per germline (reference sequence). Deletions cut 3 bases from V and 0 bases from J, with 8 bases between. CDR3 length equals 13 residues. As DNA, the CDR3 is TGTGCCTGGAGGACAGCTATGAACACTGAAGCTTTCTTT. It translates to CAWRTAMNTEAFF.

There are many counts of this clonotype. The chain links TRBV28 to TRBJ1-2; D is uncertain. Trimming took 6 bases from V and 4 from J, leaving 12 bases between them. The germline gives CDR1 MDHEN, CDR2 SYDVKM. The CDR3 sequence is 13 residues long. The CDR3 region has the DNA TGTGCCAGCAGGCAGGCGGCTTTCTATGGCTACACCTTC. Translation gives CASRQAAFYGYTF.

This clonotype was observed many times. The rearrangement uses TRBV10-3 and TRBJ1-2; the match to TRBD1 covers 10 bases. V lost 6 bases, J lost 4 bases, and 11 bases stayed unmatched. Looked up from germline, CDR1 is ENHRY and CDR2 is SYGVKD. The CDR3 is made up of 16 amino acids. CDR3 in amino acids: CAIRLDRGHLIYGYTF. The CDR3 DNA follows: TGTGCCATCAGACTCGACAGGGGGCACCTCATCTATGGCTACACCTTC.

This clonotype was recorded at least ten times. V is TRBV10-2 and J is TRBJ2-5; TRBD2 is a possible D gene (5 bases). The length of the CDR3 is 17 residues. Germline CDR1 WSHSY, CDR2 SAAADI. With 2 bases removed from V and 2 bases from J, the gap between germline ends came to 18 bases. The CDR3 loop is CASSEVSERSSQETQYF. The CDR3, as DNA: TGCGCCAGCAGTGAGGTGAGCGAGCGGAGCTCTCAAGAGACCCAGTACTTC.

Ten or more counts support this clonotype. The rearrangement joins TRBV18 to TRBJ2-5; D remains unclear. The V gene's germline CDR1 is KGHSH and CDR2 LQKENI. The CDR3 has 12 amino acids. The V gene lost 6 bases and the J gene lost 1 base, with 6 bases spanning the gap. In DNA, the CDR3 is TGTGCCAGCTCCCCGAGCCAAGAGACCCAGTACTTC. It yields the protein CASSPSQETQYF.